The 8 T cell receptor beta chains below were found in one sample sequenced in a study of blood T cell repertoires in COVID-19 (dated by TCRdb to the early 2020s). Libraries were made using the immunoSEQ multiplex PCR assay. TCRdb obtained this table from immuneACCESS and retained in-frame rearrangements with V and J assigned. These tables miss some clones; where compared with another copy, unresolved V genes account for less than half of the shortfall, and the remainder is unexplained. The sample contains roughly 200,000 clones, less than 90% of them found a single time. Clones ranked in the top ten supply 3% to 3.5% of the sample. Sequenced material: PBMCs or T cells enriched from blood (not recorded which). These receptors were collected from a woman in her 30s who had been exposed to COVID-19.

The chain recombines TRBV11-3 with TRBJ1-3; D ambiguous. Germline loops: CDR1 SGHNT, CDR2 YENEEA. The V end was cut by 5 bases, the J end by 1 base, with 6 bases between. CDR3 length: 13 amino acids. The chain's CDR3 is CASSHVSGNTIYF. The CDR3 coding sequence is TGTGCCAGCAGCCATGTTTCTGGAAACACCATATATTTT.

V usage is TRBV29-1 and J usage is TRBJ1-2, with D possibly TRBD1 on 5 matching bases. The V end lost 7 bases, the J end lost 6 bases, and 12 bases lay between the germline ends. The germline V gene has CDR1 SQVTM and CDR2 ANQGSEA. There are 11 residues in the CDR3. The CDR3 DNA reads TGCAGCGCTCACCGGGGGGATGGCTACACCTTC. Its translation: CSAHRGDGYTF.

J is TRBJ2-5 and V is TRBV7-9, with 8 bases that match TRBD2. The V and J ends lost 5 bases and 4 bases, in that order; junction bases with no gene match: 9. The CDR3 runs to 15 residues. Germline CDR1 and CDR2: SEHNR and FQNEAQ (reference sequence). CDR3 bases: TGTGCCAGCAGCCCATCACTAGCGGTTGGAGAGACCCAGTACTTC. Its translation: CASSPSLAVGETQYF.

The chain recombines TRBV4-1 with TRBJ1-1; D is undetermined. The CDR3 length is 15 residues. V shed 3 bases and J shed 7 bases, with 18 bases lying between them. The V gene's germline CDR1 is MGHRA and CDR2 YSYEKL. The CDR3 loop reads CASSHPTRTYVEAFF. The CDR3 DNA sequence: TGCGCCAGCAGCCACCCGACACGGACTTACGTTGAAGCTTTCTTT.

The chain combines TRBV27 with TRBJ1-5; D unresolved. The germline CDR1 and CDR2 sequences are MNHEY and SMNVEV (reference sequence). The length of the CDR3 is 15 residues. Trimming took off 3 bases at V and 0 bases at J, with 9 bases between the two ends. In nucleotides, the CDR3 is TGTGCCAGCAGTTTGAATCGGGATAGCAATCAGCCCCAGCATTTT. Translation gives CASSLNRDSNQPQHF.

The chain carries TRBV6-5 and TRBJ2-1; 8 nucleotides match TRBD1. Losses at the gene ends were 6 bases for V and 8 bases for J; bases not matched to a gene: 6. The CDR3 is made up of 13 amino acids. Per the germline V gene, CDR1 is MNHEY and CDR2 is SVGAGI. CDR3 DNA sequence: TGTGCCAGCAGCCGGGACAGGAGCGATGAGCAGTTCTTC. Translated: CASSRDRSDEQFF.

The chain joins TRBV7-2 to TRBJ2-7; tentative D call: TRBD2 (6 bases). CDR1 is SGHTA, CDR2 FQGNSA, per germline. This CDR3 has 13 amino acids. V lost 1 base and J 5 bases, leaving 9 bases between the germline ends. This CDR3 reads CASSLVDYNEQYF. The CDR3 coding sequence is TGTGCCAGCAGCTTAGTGGACTATAACGAGCAGTACTTC.

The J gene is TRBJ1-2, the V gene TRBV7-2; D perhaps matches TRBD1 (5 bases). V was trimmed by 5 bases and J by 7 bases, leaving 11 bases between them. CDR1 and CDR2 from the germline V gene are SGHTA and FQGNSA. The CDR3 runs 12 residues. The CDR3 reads CASSSWGVGYTF. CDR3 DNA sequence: TGTGCCAGCAGCAGCTGGGGGGTTGGCTACACCTTC.